These 3 T cell receptor beta chains originate from one sample sequenced in a study of cytomegalovirus exposure and HLA in healthy donors. The PCR employed 60 Vbeta primers together with 13 Jbeta primers. Clones were sequenced by immunoSEQ multiplex PCR, and TCRdb holds only the in-frame ones, with some missing. Of 100,000 to 150,000 clones listed, around 77% are singletons. Material for sequencing was PBMCs. Every receptor here comes from a male donor in good health and CMV-seropositive.

V usage is TRBV6-6 and J usage is TRBJ1-1, with TRBD1 as a possible D gene (5 bases). The CDR3 consists of 14 residues. Germline V CDR1 and CDR2: MNHNY, SVGAGI (reference sequence). Trimming took 0 bases from V and 4 from J, leaving 9 bases between them. CDR3: CASSYSGGVTEAFF. The CDR3, as DNA: TGTGCCAGCAGTTACTCGGGGGGAGTCACTGAAGCTTTCTTT.

A few counts support this clone. This sequence joins TRBV13 and TRBJ2-1, with no clear D. The CDR3 runs to 12 residues. Trimming shortened V by 5 bases and J by 3 bases, and 5 bases separated the two germline ends. Germline V lookup: CDR1 PRHDT, CDR2 FYEKMQ (reference sequence). In DNA, the CDR3 is TGTGCCAGCAGCATCAGCTACAATGAGCAGTTCTTC. This translates into CASSISYNEQFF. The variable domain in full, with the rest retrieved from reference TRBV13 and TRBJ2-1, is AAGVIQSPRHLIKEKRETATLKCYPIPRHDTVYWYQQGPGQDPQFLISFYEKMQSDKGSIPDRFSAQQFSDYHSELNMSSLELGDSALYFCASSISYNEQFFGPGTRLTVL.

The chain is built from TRBV9 and TRBJ2-1; a possible D gene is TRBD2 (6 bases). The CDR3 sequence is 15 residues long. Looked up from germline, CDR1 is SGDLS and CDR2 is YYNGEE. Trimming removed 1 base at V and 8 bases at J, with 16 bases between. The CDR3 coding sequence is TGTGCCAGCAGCGTACTAGCGACCGGTACTGATGAGCAGTTCTTC. Translated: CASSVLATGTDEQFF.